Listed here is a single TCR beta chain. No antigen is known for it. Donors likely had unrecorded immune exposures despite being nominally healthy when sampled. Germline V lookup: CDR1 GTSNPN, CDR2 SVGIG (reference sequence). The CDR3 extends over 14 amino acids. V dropped 6 bases and J dropped 5 bases, with 19 bases sitting between them. This sample is drawn from a study of cytomegalovirus exposure and HLA in healthy donors. Overall study results and limits: TCR association rates varied by HLA locus in a later analysis, with DRB1 highest and HLA-C lowest. Immune exposure information comprised only CMV serostatus.

The PCR used 60 Vbeta and 13 Jbeta primers. Measured with immunoSEQ multiplex PCR; TCRdb has only the in-frame clones, and not every one. Among about 120,000 clones listed, 70% to 80% were seen once. What was sequenced was PBMCs. This chain uses TRBV30 with TRBJ2-5; tentative D call: TRBD2 (7 bases). The receptor's source is a woman aged 18-35 years in good health and CMV-seronegative. CDR3 in amino acids: CACPMGGPGETQYF. The CDR3 region has the DNA TGTGCCTGTCCGATGGGGGGGCCGGGGGAGACCCAGTACTTC.